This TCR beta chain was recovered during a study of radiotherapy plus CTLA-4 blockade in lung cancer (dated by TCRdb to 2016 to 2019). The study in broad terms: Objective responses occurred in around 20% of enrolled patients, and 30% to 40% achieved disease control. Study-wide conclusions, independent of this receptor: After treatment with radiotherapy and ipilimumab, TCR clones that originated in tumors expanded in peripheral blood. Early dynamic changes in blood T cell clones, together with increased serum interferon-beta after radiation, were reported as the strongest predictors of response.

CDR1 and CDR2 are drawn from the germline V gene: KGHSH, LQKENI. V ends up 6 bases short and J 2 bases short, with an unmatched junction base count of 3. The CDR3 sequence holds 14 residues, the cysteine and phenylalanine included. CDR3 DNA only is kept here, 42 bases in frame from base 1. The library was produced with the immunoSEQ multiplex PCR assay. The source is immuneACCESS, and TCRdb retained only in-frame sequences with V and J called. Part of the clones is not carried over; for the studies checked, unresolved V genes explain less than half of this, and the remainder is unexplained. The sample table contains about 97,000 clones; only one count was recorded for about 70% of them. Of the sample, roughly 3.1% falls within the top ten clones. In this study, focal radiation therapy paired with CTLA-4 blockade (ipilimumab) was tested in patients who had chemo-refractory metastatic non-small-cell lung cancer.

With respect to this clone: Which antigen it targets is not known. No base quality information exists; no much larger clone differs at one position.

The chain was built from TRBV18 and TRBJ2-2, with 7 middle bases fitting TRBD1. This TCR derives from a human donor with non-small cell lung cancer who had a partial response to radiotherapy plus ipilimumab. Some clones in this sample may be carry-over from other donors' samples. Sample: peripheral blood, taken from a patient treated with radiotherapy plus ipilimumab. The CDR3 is CASSRDRNTGELFF. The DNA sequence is TGTGCCAGCTCCCGGGACAGAAACACCGGGGAGCTGTTTTTT.